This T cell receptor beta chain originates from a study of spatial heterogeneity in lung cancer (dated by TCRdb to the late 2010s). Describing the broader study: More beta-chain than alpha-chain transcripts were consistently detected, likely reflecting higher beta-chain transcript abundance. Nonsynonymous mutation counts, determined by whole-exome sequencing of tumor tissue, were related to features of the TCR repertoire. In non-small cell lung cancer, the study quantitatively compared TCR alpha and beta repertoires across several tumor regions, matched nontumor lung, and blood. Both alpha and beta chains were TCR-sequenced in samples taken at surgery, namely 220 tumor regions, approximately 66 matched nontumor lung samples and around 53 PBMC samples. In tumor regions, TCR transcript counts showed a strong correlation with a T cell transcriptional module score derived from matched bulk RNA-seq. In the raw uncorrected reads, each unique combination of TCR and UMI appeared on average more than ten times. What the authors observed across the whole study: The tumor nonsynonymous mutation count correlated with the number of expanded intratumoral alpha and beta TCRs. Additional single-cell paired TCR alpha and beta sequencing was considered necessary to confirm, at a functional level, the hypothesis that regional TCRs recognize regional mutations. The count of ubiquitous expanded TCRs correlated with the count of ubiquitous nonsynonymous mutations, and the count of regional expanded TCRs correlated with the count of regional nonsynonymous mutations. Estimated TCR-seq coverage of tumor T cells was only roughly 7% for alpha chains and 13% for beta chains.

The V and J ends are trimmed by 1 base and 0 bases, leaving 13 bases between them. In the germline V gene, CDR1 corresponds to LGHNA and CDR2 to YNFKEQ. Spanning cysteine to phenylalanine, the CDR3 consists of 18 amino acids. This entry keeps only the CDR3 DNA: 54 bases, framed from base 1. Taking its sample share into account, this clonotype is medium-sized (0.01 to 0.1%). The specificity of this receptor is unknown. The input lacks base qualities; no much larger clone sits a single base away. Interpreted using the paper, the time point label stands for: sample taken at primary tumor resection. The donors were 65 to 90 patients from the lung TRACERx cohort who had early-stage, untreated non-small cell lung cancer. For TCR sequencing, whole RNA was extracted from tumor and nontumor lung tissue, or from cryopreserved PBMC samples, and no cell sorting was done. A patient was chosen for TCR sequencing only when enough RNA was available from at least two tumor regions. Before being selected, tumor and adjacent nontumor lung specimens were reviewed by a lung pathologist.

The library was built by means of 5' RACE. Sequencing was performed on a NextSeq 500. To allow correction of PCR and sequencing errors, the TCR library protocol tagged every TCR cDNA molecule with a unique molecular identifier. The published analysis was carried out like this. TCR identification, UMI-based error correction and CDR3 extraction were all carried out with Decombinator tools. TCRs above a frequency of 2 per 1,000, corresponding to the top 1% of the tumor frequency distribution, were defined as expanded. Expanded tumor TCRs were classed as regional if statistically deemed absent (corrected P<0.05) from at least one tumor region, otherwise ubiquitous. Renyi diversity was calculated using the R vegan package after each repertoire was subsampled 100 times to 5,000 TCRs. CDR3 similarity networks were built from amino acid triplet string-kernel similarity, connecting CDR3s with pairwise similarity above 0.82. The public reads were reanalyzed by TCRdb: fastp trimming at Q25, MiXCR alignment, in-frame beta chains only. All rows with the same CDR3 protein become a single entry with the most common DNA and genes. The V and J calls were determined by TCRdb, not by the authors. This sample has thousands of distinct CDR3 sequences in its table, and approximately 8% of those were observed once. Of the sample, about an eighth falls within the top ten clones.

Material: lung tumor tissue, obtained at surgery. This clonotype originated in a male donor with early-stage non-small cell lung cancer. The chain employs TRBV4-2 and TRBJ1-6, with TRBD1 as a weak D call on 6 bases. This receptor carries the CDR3 CASSQARGGSSYNSPLHF. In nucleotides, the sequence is TGTGCCAGCAGCCAAGCTCGAGGGGGGAGCTCCTATAATTCACCCCTCCACTTT.